The rows below give T cell receptor beta chains drawn from one sample of a study of CD8 T cells in Susac syndrome. From the immunoSEQ multiplex PCR reads, TCRdb called clonotypes with MiXCR, one entry per CDR3 protein. The sample lists 100,000 to 150,000 distinct CDR3 sequences, over 85% occurring once. The material sequenced was CD8+ T cells from PBMCs. All receptors derive from a human donor with Susac syndrome. Each CDR3 is given with its conserved first and last residue. Each record gives: D gene, V gene, clone size, J gene, CDR3 DNA, CDR3 protein. D genes are given only for firm matches. Clone size is not always given. Where it is, it says once, few, many or a class for expanded clones.

>.|TRBV3-1|.|TRBJ1-2
TGTGCCAGCAGCATGGTGAACTTCTATGGCTACACCTTC
CASSMVNFYGYTF
>TRBD2|TRBV11-2|.|TRBJ2-1
TGTGCCAGCAGCGCGACTAGCGGGGGGCCCCGGTACAATGAGCAGTTCTTC
CASSATSGGPRYNEQFF
>.|TRBV5-1|once|TRBJ1-1
TGCGCCAGCAGCTTGGGGCAGGGCCTTGAAGCTTTCTTT
CASSLGQGLEAFF
>TRBD1|TRBV6-6|.|TRBJ2-7
TGTGCCAGCAGTTCCCGGGACAGGGGTTACGAGCAGTACTTC
CASSSRDRGYEQYF
>TRBD2|TRBV11-2|.|TRBJ2-4
TGTGCCAGCAGCTCTACCACGGGAGGGGGGGCCAAAAACATTCAGTACTTC
CASSSTTGGGAKNIQYF
>.|TRBV12-3/TRBV12-4|.|TRBJ2-7
TGTGCCAGCAGCCGGGGAGAGGAGCAGTACTTC
CASSRGEEQYF
>.|TRBV9|.|TRBJ1-2
TGTGCCAGCAGCGTCACGGACAGACTCTATGGCTACACCTTC
CASSVTDRLYGYTF
>TRBD1|TRBV18|.|TRBJ2-7
TGTGCCAGCTCATCCATAGGGACAGGGGGCTACGAGCAGTACTTC
CASSSIGTGGYEQYF
>TRBD2|TRBV12-3/TRBV12-4|.|TRBJ2-7
TGTGCCAGCAGTTTGCTTAGCGGGGGGGCCGATGGAGAGCAGTACTTC
CASSLLSGGADGEQYF
>TRBD1|TRBV27|.|TRBJ1-1
TGTGCCAGCAGTCCACGCGCTGACAGGGAATCCGCTTTCTTT
CASSPRADRESAFF
>.|TRBV18|.|TRBJ2-7
TGTGCCAGCTCACAAATACTCTACGAGCAGTACTTC
CASSQILYEQYF
>.|TRBV12-5|.|TRBJ2-1
TGTGCTAGTGGTTTGGGAGGCGGAGGCAATGAGCAGTTCTTC
CASGLGGGGNEQFF
>.|TRBV5-6|once|TRBJ1-1
TGTGCCAGCAGCTTGGGAGGGACTCTAACTGAAGCTTTCTTT
CASSLGGTLTEAFF
>.|TRBV20-1|.|TRBJ1-5
TGCAGTGCCCCACCAACAGGAGGGATTAGCAATCAGCCCCAGCATTTT
CSAPPTGGISNQPQHF
>.|TRBV27|.|TRBJ2-7
TGTGCCAGCAGCTTTGGACAGATTCAGGAGCAGTACTTC
CASSFGQIQEQYF
>TRBD2|TRBV5-4|few|TRBJ2-1
TGTGCCAGCAGCTTGTCGGGGGGGCTCAATGAGCAGTTCTTC
CASSLSGGLNEQFF
>.|TRBV3-1|.|TRBJ2-3
TGTGCCAGCAGCCAAGGATACGGGGCGGTTAAGGGAACAGATACGCAGTATTTT
CASSQGYGAVKGTDTQYF
>.|TRBV14|once|TRBJ1-2
TGTGCCAGCAGCCAAGATTTCTCCGGGGCGGGCAGTGGCTACACCTTC
CASSQDFSGAGSGYTF
>TRBD1|TRBV13|.|TRBJ2-7
TGTGCCAGCAGCACCCGGGACAGCGGCGAGCAGTACTTC
CASSTRDSGEQYF
>.|TRBV13|.|TRBJ2-7
TGTGCCAGCAGCTCCGCAGGACAACTTTACGAGCAGTACTTC
CASSSAGQLYEQYF
>TRBD2|TRBV9|.|TRBJ2-5
TGTGCCAGCAGCGTCGGCGGGGGGACACAAGAGACCCAGTACTTC
CASSVGGGTQETQYF
>.|TRBV20-1|.|TRBJ2-3
TGCAGTGCTAGAGTCTACGGGCCTAGCACAGATACGCAGTATTTT
CSARVYGPSTDTQYF
>.|TRBV28|.|TRBJ1-1
TGTGCCAGCAGTTTATCGTCTCACACGAACACTGAAGCTTTCTTT
CASSLSSHTNTEAFF
>.|TRBV7-2|.|TRBJ1-2
TGTGCCAGCAGCTTAGGTTATGAGGGTATGGATGGCTACACCTTC
CASSLGYEGMDGYTF
>TRBD2|TRBV29-1|.|TRBJ2-3
TGCAGCGTGCGGACTAGCGGGATGGATACGCAGTATTTT
CSVRTSGMDTQYF
>.|TRBV5-6|once|TRBJ1-1
TGTGCCAGCAGCTACCCCAGTGGAGCCCTTGAAGCTTTCTTT
CASSYPSGALEAFF
>.|TRBV9|.|TRBJ1-6
TGTGCCAGCAGCGATGATCGGGGCAGGGCCAATTCACCCCTCCACTTT
CASSDDRGRANSPLHF
>.|TRBV12-3/TRBV12-4|.|TRBJ1-5
TGTGCCAGCAGTTCCGAGACAGAGAACAATCAGCCCCAGCATTTT
CASSSETENNQPQHF
>TRBD2|TRBV25-1|.|TRBJ2-1
TGTGCCAGCAGTGAAAGTGCGGGACTAGCGGGACTTGAGCAGTTCTTC
CASSESAGLAGLEQFF
>TRBD1|TRBV20-1|.|TRBJ2-3
TGCAGTGCCGACACGGGACAGGGGAGCGTAGATACGCAGTATTTT
CSADTGQGSVDTQYF
>.|TRBV2|.|TRBJ2-7
TGTGCCAGCAGTGCCGAAGCGGGAGGACAGGGTAAAGGGTACGAGCAGTACTTC
CASSAEAGGQGKGYEQYF
>TRBD2|TRBV6-6|.|TRBJ2-3
TGTGCCAGCAGTTATGCTAGCGGGGGGGATACGCAGTATTTT
CASSYASGGDTQYF
>.|TRBV6-5|.|TRBJ2-2
TGTGCCAGCAGTTATTCCCTCACCGGGGAGCTGTTTTTT
CASSYSLTGELFF
>TRBD1|TRBV30|.|TRBJ2-1
TGTGCCTGGAGTGCGGGACAGGGCTACAATGAGCAGTTCTTC
CAWSAGQGYNEQFF
>.|TRBV19|.|TRBJ1-6
TGTGCCACCGGCGAGGACAGCTATAATTCACCCCTCCACTTT
CATGEDSYNSPLHF
>.|TRBV30|.|TRBJ2-6
TGTGCCTGGAGTGAAATCTCTGGGGCCAACGTCCTGACTTTC
CAWSEISGANVLTF
>TRBD1|TRBV6-4|.|TRBJ2-3
TGTGCCAGCAGTGTAAAAGGGGGCTCGGGCCCAGATACGCAGTATTTT
CASSVKGGSGPDTQYF
>.|TRBV20-1|.|TRBJ2-1
TGCAGTGCTAGAGATAAGGGCGGAGTAACTTCCTACAATGAGCAGTTCTTC
CSARDKGGVTSYNEQFF
>.|TRBV20-1|.|TRBJ2-7
TGCAGTGCTAGGGTTCCCGAGGAACCCTACGAGCAGTACTTC
CSARVPEEPYEQYF
>TRBD1|TRBV9|.|TRBJ1-3
TGTGCCAGCAGCGCACGACAGGGGGCAGGAGGAAACACCATATATTTT
CASSARQGAGGNTIYF
>.|TRBV3-1|.|TRBJ1-2
TGTGCCAGCAGCCAAGATTCGGCAAGGACAGAGACCTATGGCTACACCTTC
CASSQDSARTETYGYTF
>TRBD1|TRBV20-1|.|TRBJ1-1
TGCAGTGCTCGACCAGGGACAGAGAACACTGAAGCTTTCTTT
CSARPGTENTEAFF
>TRBD1|TRBV11-2|.|TRBJ2-1
TGTGCCAGCAGCTTCCTAGGGACAGGGAACAGAAATGAGCAGTTCTTC
CASSFLGTGNRNEQFF
>.|TRBV20-1|.|TRBJ1-1
TGCAGTGCTAGACTTACTCTGACTGAGAACACTGAAGCTTTCTTT
CSARLTLTENTEAFF
>TRBD1|TRBV30|.|TRBJ2-5
TGTGCCAGGGGACAGGGCGAGACCCAGTACTTC
CARGQGETQYF
>TRBD2|TRBV6-5|.|TRBJ2-1
TGTGCCAGCAGTAACGGAGCGGGGGGATACAATGAGCAGTTCTTC
CASSNGAGGYNEQFF
>.|TRBV20-1|.|TRBJ1-5
TGCAGTGCTAGAGATAGGGTCTTTAAGGGCGCCCTCAATCAGCCCCAGCATTTT
CSARDRVFKGALNQPQHF